The text below deals with one T cell receptor beta chain. Per the study methods: The authors estimated nucleated cell counts from reference gene primer amplification. Method: immunoSEQ multiplex PCR; TCRdb's copy keeps in-frame clones and lacks some. That table is the source of V, J and clone size, and D and trimming were worked out from the DNA. The sample lists fewer than 150,000 clones, roughly 79% occurring once. Per the germline V gene, CDR1 is MGHRA and CDR2 is YSYEKL. This CDR3 comprises 20 residues. J lost 1 base, V lost 0 bases, and 7 bases had no gene match. The data belong to a study of blood T cell repertoires in COVID-19. As for the study in general: Researchers got acute and convalescent COVID-19 samples from the United States, Italy and Spain. Nucleic acid was either cDNA or gDNA, and it came from T cells, B-cell-depleted T cells, or PBMCs.

Sequencing used peripheral blood. The chain carries TRBV4-1 and TRBJ1-6, with 12 bases identical to TRBD1. The sequence was collected from a man older than 75 with acute or convalescent COVID-19. The CDR3 sequence is CASSQETGQGAGSYNSPLHF. CDR3 coding DNA: TGCGCCAGCAGCCAAGAGACGGGACAGGGGGCCGGGTCCTATAATTCACCCCTCCACTTT.